This T cell receptor (beta chain) was documented in a study of T cell responses to AZD1222 COVID-19 vaccine. Study overall: Both about-4-week and about-12-week second-dose recipients were combined.

With respect to this clone: What it recognizes is unknown.

V lost 3 bases, J lost 8 bases, and 11 bases lay in between. Germline assignment: CDR1 SNHLY and CDR2 FYNNEI. CDR3 length: 13 amino acids. Data came from immunoSEQ multiplex PCR; TCRdb stores just in-frame clones and leaves some out. The data hold 100,000 or so clones, with 88% observed a single time. Study-level findings and limits: The study sampled repertoires only after the peak T cell response. Close to half of all spike-specific TCRs reportedly target regions of the variants that are unmutated.

The chain couples TRBV2 to TRBJ2-1; no clear D gene. This receptor was identified in an adult in good health. Sequencing used peripheral blood, obtained on day 0 of AZD1222 vaccination. The CDR3 DNA is TGTGCCAGCAGTGAGACTGTCGGTCATGAGCAGTTCTTC. The encoded protein is CASSETVGHEQFF.